The 5 T cell receptor beta chains reported below all come from one sample, sequenced in a study of shared clonotypes between healthy human individuals. Method: immunoSEQ multiplex PCR; TCRdb's copy keeps in-frame clones and lacks some. In the table there are approximately 2.5 million clones, just over 90% of which are singletons. The sequenced sample was naive CD4+ T cells sorted from blood. As for subset: CD45RA+ positively selected. All receptors derive from a young man in good health.

V gene TRBV5-4 combines with J gene TRBJ2-1; TRBD1 is a possible D gene (5 bases). CDR1 is SGHNT and CDR2 is YYREEE in the germline V gene (reference sequence). V was shortened by 4 bases and J by 10 bases, with 24 bases between the two germline ends. The CDR3 extends over 16 amino acids. CDR3 sequence: CASSLEGPPGRSEQFF. The CDR3 coding sequence is TGTGCCAGCAGCCTAGAAGGGCCCCCAGGGCGAAGCGAGCAGTTCTTC.

CDR3 residues: CASSVRGAGGYTF. CDR3 sequence (DNA): TGTGCCAGCAGCGTCAGGGGGGCCGGCGGCTACACCTTC. The chain carries TRBV7-9 and TRBJ1-2; 7 nucleotides line up with TRBD1. Losses at the gene ends were 5 bases for V and 8 bases for J; bases not matched to a gene: 8. The CDR3 contains 13 residues. Germline V gene lookup returns CDR1 SEHNR and CDR2 FQNEAQ (reference sequence).

The chain joins TRBV29-1 to TRBJ2-3; TRBD2 might be the D (5 bases). V lost 0 bases, J lost 6 bases, and 7 bases lay in between. From germline, CDR1 is SQVTM and CDR2 ANQGSEA. The CDR3 runs to 12 residues. The DNA of the CDR3 is TGCAGCGTTGAAGACGGACTCGATACGCAGTATTTT. This sequence encodes CSVEDGLDTQYF.

V usage is TRBV6-6 and J usage is TRBJ2-5; TRBD2 might be the D (6 bases). The germline V gene has CDR1 MNHNY and CDR2 SVGAGI (reference sequence). The CDR3 sequence is 11 residues long. Deletions cut 8 bases from V and 9 bases from J, with 13 bases between. The CDR3 sequence: CASSGGMAQYF. The CDR3 DNA is TGTGCCAGCTCCGGGGGAATGGCCCAGTACTTC.

As to this clone: Other DNA sequences in this specimen translate into the identical CDR3. CDR3 amino acids: CASSRLSSQPQHF. Written as DNA, the CDR3 is TGTGCCAGCAGCCGGTTATCGAGTCAGCCCCAGCATTTT. The chain combines TRBV6-5 with TRBJ1-5; D not certain. The CDR3 is 13 amino acids. V was trimmed by 6 bases and J by 6 bases, leaving 12 bases between them. Germline assignment: CDR1 MNHEY and CDR2 SVGAGI.